The subject of this entry is one T cell receptor (beta chain). Each TCR cDNA library carried sample-specific barcodes on both ends. How the authors handled the data: Per-library CDR3 reads ranged roughly 2 to 4 million; clonotypes, ~95,000 to ~500,000. TCRdb passed the 5' RACE reads through MiXCR, listing each CDR3 protein once. The V and J calls and clone size come from TCRdb's table, not from the authors' own analysis. This sample yields around 380,000 distinct CDR3 sequences, of which roughly 30% are seen a single time; about 6% belongs to the top ten. The source of the sample is a study of identical twins' blood T cells. CDR3 length: 14 amino acids. Germline CDR1 reads SGHTA; CDR2 reads FQGNSA. V gave up 4 bases and J gave up 13 bases; unmatched junction bases: 10.

The sequence came from a woman aged 18-55 years in good health. The sample was PBMCs. J is TRBJ1-6 and V is TRBV7-2; 7 bases match TRBD1. The CDR3 DNA follows: TGTGCCAGCAGCTCTAAGACAGGGTCTCTTCCCCTCCACTTT. Translation gives CASSSKTGSLPLHF.